The entry below gives a single TCR beta chain sequence along with its context. This sample was taken from a study of shared clonotypes between healthy human individuals. Study details: Per-donor plates numbered three CD4 naive, three CD4 memory, two CD8 naive and one CD8 memory.

The repertoire was sequenced with immunoSEQ multiplex PCR; TCRdb's copy has only in-frame clones and lacks some. The sample has approximately 980,000 clones, 76% seen once; the top ten hold about 1.5%. Trimming removed 3 bases at V and 0 bases at J, with 11 bases between. CDR1 and CDR2 from the germline V gene are SEHNR and FQNEAQ (reference sequence). The CDR3 totals 15 residues. The receptor comes from a man aged 18 to 30 in good health. The sample was memory CD4+ T cells sorted from blood. As for subset: CD45RA-negative fraction. The chain couples TRBV7-9 to TRBJ2-5; possibly TRBD2 for D (5 bases). CDR3 coding DNA: TGTGCCAGCAGCTTTACCGGGGAGTACCAAGAGACCCAGTACTTC. The encoded protein is CASSFTGEYQETQYF.